This T cell receptor (beta chain) is from a study of shared clonotypes between healthy human individuals (dated by TCRdb to about 2020). The study in broad terms: Three men and two women, aged 18 to 49 years, made up the cohort. Blood TCR repertoires of about five healthy adults were deeply sequenced to estimate repertoire size and the extent of clonotype sharing between individuals. Different laboratories and diverse techniques were used to prepare libraries and sequence TCR repertoires, to increase sequencing depth and limit assay-specific biases. Per donor, three plates each were used for CD4 naive and CD4 memory, two for CD8 naive, and one for CD8 memory. Per donor, leukapheresis produced somewhere between about 0.85 and 10 billion PBMCs.

This clone appeared many times. The antigen it recognizes is unknown. No much larger clonotype is one base removed from it; base qualities were not supplied. TCR CDR3 regions were amplified from genomic DNA by multiplex PCR using the deep immunoSEQ assay. Extracted genomic DNA from each cell subset was distributed evenly across all wells of several immunoSEQ 96-well plates, and each plate was treated as a replicate. Each replicate PCR for sorted subsets received about 180 ng genomic DNA, equal to about 30,000 T cell genomes. The purified libraries were quantified using a Qubit 3.0 fluorometer, sized with a Bioanalyzer 2100, and then quantified again using the KAPA Library Quantification kit. A separate single-read 150-cycle Illumina NextSeq 550 flow cell was used to sequence each immunoSEQ 96-well plate. On the study's bioinformatics: The immunoSEQ output contained only junctional sequences without quality scores, so filtering could not match that applied to full-length reads. Sequences were annotated with PyIR, a Python wrapper for IgBLAST v1.9, and V/J genes and CDR3 were assigned using IMGT germline references. Any read was removed if the V/J assignment was weak (E-value above 1e-6), the CDR3 was missing, or the read contained stop codons, out-of-frame junctions, or ambiguous translated residues. V3J clonotypes were defined by identical inferred V gene, J gene, and CDR3 amino acid sequence. The percentage overlap between two repertoires was calculated by dividing the number of shared unique clonotypes by the size of the smaller repertoire. RTK rarefaction, the Chao1 estimator, and Recon v2.1 estimates of unobserved clonotypes were used to assess repertoire richness. Generation probabilities for all TCRbeta clonotypes obtained by the gDNA method from four donors were computed using OLGA. The immuneACCESS repertoire file appears here via TCRdb, limited to in-frame rearrangements. These files lack a portion of the clones; in checked studies, under half of the deficit traces to unresolved V genes, and the cause of the others is not known. The V and J calls and clone size come from that table; D and trimming were worked out from the DNA. Counted in this sample were about a million clones; over 75% of them appeared once. The leading ten clones occupy roughly 1.5% of the sample.

The donors were healthy, HIV-negative adults who had no recently reported acute infections or vaccinations. All donors were Caucasian adults living in Nashville, Tennessee, USA. CD4+ T cells were enriched by magnetic negative selection; naive cells were then positively selected on CD45RA, and the negative fraction formed the memory subset. Blood was obtained by leukapheresis, after which PBMCs were separated by Ficoll-Histopaque density gradient centrifugation and cryopreserved in liquid nitrogen vapor phase. Analytical flow cytometry was used to check the purity and quantity of each magnetically sorted T cell population. Genomic DNA was isolated from every sorted fraction and measured by UV absorbance on a Nanodrop 2000c. Broader findings and caveats from the paper: The genetic and exposure-history diversity represented was limited by the small number of donors. Based on pairwise subsampling, the degree of clonotype sharing among donors was expected to be affected by sequencing depth. Compared with non-shared clonotypes, clonotypes shared by all four sorted-subset donors had higher generation probabilities. Estimated clonotype richness was generally larger for naive than for memory subsets. About 4.5% of naive CD4, 3.5% of naive CD8, 2.3% of memory CD4, and 0.35% to 0.4% of memory CD8 clonotypes were shared across four donors. Sampling was restricted to blood, and TCR repertoires in tissue are likely to differ from TCR repertoires in blood. Incomplete sequencing was indicated by rarefaction of sorted-subset datasets, despite the large sequencing depth.

The germline V gene specifies MNHEY as CDR1 and SVGAGI as CDR2. Between the V and J ends, shortened by 4 bases and 5 bases respectively, the junction contains 14 bases. The CDR3 starts with the cysteine, ends with the phenylalanine, and has 14 residues. CDR3 DNA is the only sequence kept; it has 42 bases, read in frame from the first base. Sequencing was performed on memory CD4+ T cells sorted from blood. The sample's cell subset or site label, decoded: CD45RA-negative fraction. The chain joins TRBV6-5 to TRBJ1-1, with TRBD1 perhaps the D gene, on 5 matching bases. This TCR derives from a man younger than 30 in good health. The DNA reads as follows: TGTGCCAGCAGTTTCGGGACCCGAGGAACTGAAGCTTTCTTT. This gives the protein CASSFGTRGTEAFF.